One and the same sample provided the 19 T cell receptor beta chains below, sequenced in a study of T cell responses to AZD1222 COVID-19 vaccine. Repertoires were generated with immunoSEQ multiplex PCR, while TCRdb's copy carries only in-frame clones and drops some. The sample lists some 130,000 clones, around nine tenths occurring once. This specimen consisted of peripheral blood, obtained on day 0 of AZD1222 vaccination. All receptors derive from an adult in good health.

The genes are TRBV27 and TRBJ2-3; D assignment may be TRBD1 or TRBD2 (5 bases each). The CDR3 spans 16 residues. Per the germline V gene, CDR1 is MNHEY and CDR2 is SMNVEV (reference sequence). V was trimmed by 2 bases and J by 2 bases, leaving 14 bases between them. The CDR3 loop is CASSLASGPLTDTQYF. DNA for the CDR3: TGTGCCAGCAGTTTAGCCTCGGGACCCCTCACAGATACGCAGTATTTT.

This chain uses TRBV9 with TRBJ1-4; 7 positions match TRBD1. Germline V gene sequence: CDR1 SGDLS, CDR2 YYNGEE. CDR3 length equals 14 residues. The J segment lost 4 bases and the V segment lost 6 bases, leaving 6 bases of the junction unmatched. CDR3 protein: CASTGGPYNEKLFF. As DNA, the CDR3 is TGTGCCAGCACAGGGGGACCGTATAATGAAAAACTGTTTTTT.

V is TRBV3-1 (or the pseudogene TRBV3-2) and J is TRBJ2-2; D gene uncertain. V gave up 4 bases and J gave up 5 bases, with 14 bases separating them. The CDR3 covers 15 residues. Per the germline V gene, CDR1 is LGHDT and CDR2 is YNNKEL (reference sequence). CDR3 region: CASSRKGMGTGELFF. CDR3 DNA sequence: TGTGCCAGCAGCCGCAAGGGTATGGGAACCGGGGAGCTGTTTTTT.

The chain has TRBV6-4 and TRBJ1-2; no clear D. CDR3 length equals 11 residues. V lost 6 bases and J lost 6, with 8 bases in between. Germline V lookup: CDR1 MRHNA, CDR2 SNTAGT. The CDR3 protein is CASRGPHGYTF. DNA for the CDR3: TGTGCCAGCAGAGGTCCGCATGGCTACACCTTC.

The V and J genes are TRBV5-4 and TRBJ1-4; 8 nucleotides line up with TRBD1. The V and J ends lost 2 bases and 7 bases, in that order; junction bases with no gene match: 7. CDR3 length: 15 residues. CDR1 and CDR2 from the germline V gene are SGHNT and YYREEE (reference sequence). CDR3 sequence: CASSFGGTGSEKLFF. CDR3 nucleotides: TGTGCCAGCAGCTTCGGGGGGACAGGATCTGAAAAACTGTTTTTT. The whole variable domain, remainder taken from reference TRBV5-4 and TRBJ1-4, is ETGVTQSPTHLIKTRGQQVTLRCSSQSGHNTVSWYQQALGQGPQFIFQYYREEENGRGNFPPRFSGLQFPNYSSELNVNALELDDSALYLCASSFGGTGSEKLFFGSGTQLSVL.

The rearrangement links TRBV5-6 to TRBJ1-2, with no clear D. The V and J ends lost 3 bases and 7 bases respectively, with 7 bases between them. Germline CDR1 reads SGHDT; CDR2 reads YYEEEE. This CDR3 has 11 residues. The CDR3: CASSYLGGYTF. The CDR3 nucleotides are TGTGCCAGCAGCTATTTGGGTGGCTACACCTTC.

This chain joins TRBV4-3 and TRBJ1-1, with D unclear. V lost 2 bases, J lost 3 bases, and 7 bases lay in between. Germline V lookup: CDR1 LGHNA, CDR2 YSLEER. The CDR3 is 13 amino acids. The CDR3 coding sequence is TGCGCCAGCAGCCAAACTTCCCACACTGAAGCTTTCTTT. This sequence encodes CASSQTSHTEAFF.

The gene calls are TRBV5-1 and TRBJ2-7; 7 bases agree with TRBD1. This CDR3 contains 14 residues. Trimming cost V 2 bases and J 0 bases; bases outside gene matches: 2. Germline V gives CDR1 SGHRS, CDR2 YFSETQ. The CDR3 sequence: CASSLQGPSYEQYF. The CDR3 nucleotides read TGCGCCAGCAGCTTACAGGGGCCCTCCTACGAGCAGTACTTC.

DNA of the CDR3: TGTGCCAGCAGCCAGACTAGCGGGAGTACCAATGAGCAGTTCTTC. Translated: CASSQTSGSTNEQFF. The chain carries TRBV6-2 or TRBV6-3 and TRBJ2-1; 12 bases fit TRBD2. V shed 6 bases, J shed 6 bases, and the junction held 6 bases outside the gene matches. Germline CDR1 is MNHEY and CDR2 is SVGEGT. The CDR3 consists of 15 residues.

The sample holds a few counts of this clone. V usage is TRBV30 and J usage is TRBJ2-2; 7 bases align to TRBD2. The CDR3 length is 16 residues. CDR1 is GTSNPN, CDR2 SVGIG, per germline (reference sequence). V was pared by 5 bases and J by 4 bases, with 13 bases of the junction left unmatched. CDR3 coding DNA: TGTGCCTGGGGGGGGGACCTCCCTGTTGGCACCGGGGAGCTGTTTTTT. It yields the protein CAWGGDLPVGTGELFF.

The V gene is TRBV24-1, the J gene TRBJ1-1; tentatively, D is TRBD1 (5 bases). Trimming left V 4 bases short and J 4 bases short, with 9 bases between. Germline V CDR1 and CDR2: KGHDR, SFDVKD. This CDR3 is built from 13 residues. For the CDR3, the DNA is TGTGCCACCAGTGAGTGGGGGGGCACTGAAGCTTTCTTT. Its protein product is CATSEWGGTEAFF.

V usage is TRBV7-2 and J usage is TRBJ1-2, with TRBD1 matching 7 bases. Germline trimming cut 4 bases from V and 7 bases from J; bases unmatched to any gene: 12. The CDR3 is 15 residues long. CDR1 is SGHTA, CDR2 FQGNSA, per germline. CDR3 sequence (DNA): TGTGCCAGCAGCTCGGCCCCTGGGACAGCACTTGGCTACACCTTC. This gives the protein CASSSAPGTALGYTF.

The rearrangement links TRBV7-9 to TRBJ2-7; 7 positions agree with TRBD2. This CDR3 spans 14 amino acids. The germline V gene has CDR1 SEHNR and CDR2 FQNEAQ (reference sequence). Trimming removed 8 bases from V and 0 bases from J; junction bases left unmatched: 7. CDR3 bases: TGTGCCAGCCGCCGGCTAGCGGACTCCTACGAGCAGTACTTC. This codes for CASRRLADSYEQYF.

This chain connects TRBV6-4 to TRBJ2-7; 13 bases line up with TRBD2. The V and J ends lost 8 bases and 3 bases, in that order; junction bases with no gene match: 1. The CDR3 is made up of 13 amino acids. Looked up from germline, CDR1 is MRHNA and CDR2 is SNTAGT. The CDR3 sequence: CASWTSGSYEQYF. The CDR3, as DNA: TGTGCCAGCTGGACTAGCGGGAGCTACGAGCAGTACTTC.

The chain couples TRBV7-3 to TRBJ2-1; the D gene could be TRBD1 or TRBD2 (5 bases each). From germline, CDR1 is SGHTA and CDR2 FQGTGA. The CDR3 runs 16 residues. V was trimmed by 0 bases and J by 0 bases, leaving 9 bases between them. In DNA, the CDR3 is TGTGCCAGCAGCTTAACGCCGGGACCCTCCTACAATGAGCAGTTCTTC. Its translation: CASSLTPGPSYNEQFF.

To note about this clone: At the DNA level, this CDR3 is encoded by other sequences in the same sample as well. The chain couples TRBV6-6 to TRBJ1-3; D may be TRBD1 (5 bases). The V end lost 8 bases, the J end lost 2 bases, and 7 bases lay between the germline ends. Germline V gene lookup returns CDR1 MNHNY and CDR2 SVGAGI (reference sequence). The CDR3 has 12 residues. The chain's CDR3 is CASAGPGNTIYF. DNA of the CDR3: TGTGCCAGCGCGGGACCTGGAAACACCATATATTTT.

This clone was detected only once. V gene TRBV19 combines with J gene TRBJ2-3; 10 bases map to TRBD2. Trimming removed 5 bases from V and 8 bases from J; junction bases left unmatched: 13. Germline V gene sequence: CDR1 LNHDA, CDR2 SQIVND (reference sequence). CDR3 length: 16 amino acids. CDR3 loop: CASSPPQREGRATQYF. CDR3 DNA sequence: TGTGCCAGTAGTCCTCCCCAGCGGGAGGGCCGGGCTACGCAGTATTTT.

This chain connects TRBV25-1 to TRBJ1-6, with 7 bases identical to TRBD1. The CDR3 runs 13 residues. Germline V lookup: CDR1 MGHDK, CDR2 SYGVNS. After removal of 9 bases from V and 7 bases from J, the junction contained 6 bases not matched to a gene. The CDR3 protein is CASKTGPNSPLHF. In nucleotides, the CDR3 is TGTGCCAGTAAGACAGGGCCGAATTCACCCCTCCACTTT. Combining the CDR3 with reference TRBV25-1 and TRBJ1-6 gives the whole variable domain EADIYQTPRYLVIGTGKKITLECSQTMGHDKMYWYQQDPGMELHLIHYSYGVNSTEKGDLSSESTVSRIRTEHFPLTLESARPSHTSQYLCASKTGPNSPLHFGNGTRLTVT.

J is TRBJ2-1 and V is TRBV7-9; no reliable D call. CDR3 length: 16 residues. V gave up 5 bases and J gave up 0 bases, with 14 bases separating them. Looked up from germline, CDR1 is SEHNR and CDR2 is FQNEAQ (reference sequence). The CDR3 DNA follows: TGTGCCAGCAGCCCCAATCGAGCGAGCTCCTACAATGAGCAGTTCTTC. Encoded protein: CASSPNRASSYNEQFF.